This T cell receptor (beta chain) came from a study of shared clonotypes between healthy human individuals. TCRdb's copy holds only in-frame clones and misses some; the assay was immunoSEQ multiplex PCR. The sample records about 1.1 million clones, roughly 80% being singletons. Comments on this clone: Its antigen is unidentified.

The CDR3 is made up of 14 amino acids. CDR1 is SGHTA and CDR2 is FQGTGA in the germline V gene. Trimming cost V 5 bases and J 8 bases; bases outside gene matches: 5. Adult donors, all healthy and HIV-negative, had no recent acute infections or vaccinations. General study results and limits: What rarefaction showed was incomplete sorted-subset sequencing despite large depth. Relative to memory subsets, naive subsets generally showed larger estimated richness.

This clonotype originated in a man between 18 and 35 years old in good health. Some clones in this sample may be carry-over from other donors' samples. The chain recombines TRBV7-3 with TRBJ2-1; 11 positions agree with TRBD2. The sequencing sample was made of memory CD4+ T cells from PBMCs. Specified subset: CD45RA-negative fraction. CDR3 residues: CASSLLAGVHEQFF. CDR3 DNA: TGTGCCAGCAGCCTACTAGCGGGAGTGCATGAGCAGTTCTTC.